The table lists the clone carrying this T cell receptor beta chain with a count of one. Its antigen is not known. The sample comes from a study of T cell responses to AZD1222 COVID-19 vaccine. The method was immunoSEQ multiplex PCR; TCRdb's version includes in-frame clones alone and lacks a portion of them. The sample has about 100,000 clones, roughly 86% seen once. Findings of the study overall: Reports indicate that nearly half of spike-specific TCRs are directed at unmutated variant regions. Most donors were white British and more were female, and clonal diversity was possibly underestimated. Dominant CD4 TCR responses targeted spike regions 160-218 and 743-854. Repertoire collection took place solely once the T cell response had peaked.

From germline, CDR1 is KGHSH and CDR2 LQKENI. With 0 bases clipped from V and 9 bases from J, the junction kept 5 bases outside the gene matches. This CDR3 is 16 amino acids long. The receptor's source is an adult in good health. The material sequenced was peripheral blood, taken on day 0 of MenACWY control vaccination. The chain is built from TRBV18 and TRBJ1-6, with 10 bases matching TRBD1. The CDR3 DNA reads TGTGCCAGCTCACCACCGCCGGGACAGGGGACTTCACCCCTCCACTTT. Translating gives CASSPPPGQGTSPLHF.